The 30 T cell receptor beta chains below all came from one sample that was sequenced in a study of cytomegalovirus exposure and HLA in healthy donors. Assay: immunoSEQ multiplex PCR; the TCRdb copy retains only in-frame clones and omits some. The repertoire holds some 210,000 clones, around four fifths seen once, with roughly 6% in the top ten. The sequenced sample was PBMCs. These receptor sequences come from a woman between 18 and 29 years old in good health and CMV-seronegative.

The V gene is TRBV12-2, the J gene TRBJ2-1; TRBD2, the D gene given by the table, was not confirmed from the DNA. TRBV12-2 is marked as a pseudogene. This CDR3 comprises 14 residues. CDR3 amino acids: CASRLTSGGNEQFF. CDR3 bases: TGTGCAAGTCGCTTAACTAGCGGGGGCAATGAGCAGTTCTTC.

The chain carries TRBV9 and TRBJ1-1, with TRBD1 matching 9 bases. The CDR3 is 15 residues long. V lost 3 bases to trimming and J lost 2 bases; unmatched junction nucleotides: 5. Per germline, CDR1 SGDLS and CDR2 YYNGEE. The chain's CDR3 is CASSGGQGPNTEAFF. CDR3 bases: TGTGCCAGCAGCGGTGGACAGGGGCCCAACACTGAAGCTTTCTTT. The full variable domain, its missing parts supplied by reference TRBV9 and TRBJ1-1, is DSGVTQTPKHLITATGQRVTLRCSPRSGDLSVYWYQQSLDQGLQFLIQYYNGEERAKGNILERFSAQQFPDLHSELNLSSLELGDSALYFCASSGGQGPNTEAFFGQGTRLTVV.

The rearrangement links TRBV27 to TRBJ2-5; TRBD2 matches at 9 bases. With V trimmed by 1 base and J by 1 base, 1 base remained unmatched. The CDR3 runs to 15 residues. Germline V gene sequence: CDR1 MNHEY, CDR2 SMNVEV (reference sequence). CDR3 coding DNA: TGTGCCAGCAGTTTATTTAGCGGGGGCCAAGAGACCCAGTACTTC. It yields the protein CASSLFSGGQETQYF.

The V gene is TRBV6-1, the J gene TRBJ2-5, with 7 positions matching TRBD1. Losses at the gene ends were 2 bases for V and 4 bases for J; bases not matched to a gene: 7. The CDR3 is made up of 15 amino acids. Germline V gene lookup returns CDR1 MNHNS and CDR2 SASEGT. This chain's CDR3 is CASSESATGRETQYF. CDR3 sequence (DNA): TGTGCCAGCAGTGAATCCGCGACAGGGCGAGAGACCCAGTACTTC.

V usage is TRBV5-1 and J usage is TRBJ2-7; 7 nucleotides match TRBD1. Per germline, CDR1 SGHRS and CDR2 YFSETQ. V dropped 4 bases and J dropped 2; count of bases not matched to a gene: 9. This CDR3 has 15 residues. The CDR3 region is CASSPGTEITYEQYF. Written as DNA, the CDR3 is TGCGCCAGCAGCCCCGGGACAGAAATAACCTACGAGCAGTACTTC.

The chain couples TRBV7-8 to TRBJ2-6, with D perhaps TRBD1 (6 bases). Germline values: CDR1 SGHVS, CDR2 FQNEAQ. The CDR3 covers 15 residues. Trimming left V 5 bases short and J 2 bases short, with 10 bases between. This CDR3 is CASSPNRAGANVLTF. The CDR3 bases are TGTGCCAGCAGCCCTAACAGGGCTGGGGCCAACGTCCTGACTTTC.

The CDR3 nucleotides are TGTGCCAGTAGTCAAGACAGGGGTTGGGATGGCTACACCTTC. Translation gives CASSQDRGWDGYTF. This rearrangement joins TRBV19 to TRBJ1-2, with 8 bases lining up with TRBD1. The ends lost 5 bases at V and 6 bases at J; junction bases unmatched: 8. From germline, CDR1 is LNHDA and CDR2 SQIVND (reference sequence). The CDR3 covers 14 residues.

This chain uses TRBV15 with TRBJ2-3, with TRBD1 matching 8 bases. From germline, CDR1 is LNHNV and CDR2 YYDKDF (reference sequence). V dropped 2 bases and J dropped 6; count of bases not matched to a gene: 7. This CDR3 is built from 15 residues. CDR3: CATSRSGQGVDTQYF. As DNA, the CDR3 is TGTGCCACCAGCAGATCAGGACAGGGCGTCGATACGCAGTATTTT.

V gene TRBV2 combines with J gene TRBJ1-5; D possibly corresponds to TRBD1 (5 bases). The CDR3 spans 12 residues. Germline CDR1 reads SNHLY; CDR2 reads FYNNEI. V gave up 10 bases and J gave up 5 bases, with 12 bases separating them. CDR3 in amino acids: CATGGADQPQHF. CDR3 DNA sequence: TGTGCCACTGGGGGTGCCGATCAGCCCCAGCATTTT. The entire variable domain, with the rest obtained from reference TRBV2 and TRBJ1-5, is as follows: EPEVTQTPSHQVTQMGQEVILRCVPISNHLYFYWYRQILGQKVEFLVSFYNNEISEKSEIFDDQFSVERPDGSNFTLKIRSTKLEDSAMYFCATGGADQPQHFGDGTRLSIL.

V gene TRBV6-6 combines with J gene TRBJ2-7; D is ambiguous. The CDR3 sequence is 12 residues long. In germline, CDR1 is MNHNY, CDR2 SVGAGI (reference sequence). Trimming pared 5 bases from V and 5 bases from J, leaving 10 bases between. The CDR3 DNA reads as TGTGCCAGCAGTCAATTAGCCGACGAGCAGTACTTC. It yields the protein CASSQLADEQYF.

V gene TRBV27 combines with J gene TRBJ1-5; no clear D. This CDR3 comprises 13 residues. Germline assignment: CDR1 MNHEY and CDR2 SMNVEV (reference sequence). Trimming cost V 3 bases and J 4 bases, with 7 bases left between them. The CDR3 DNA is TGTGCCAGCAGTTTTTTAGGGAATCAGCCCCAGCATTTT. As protein: CASSFLGNQPQHF.

The chain combines TRBV5-1 with TRBJ1-2, with D perhaps TRBD1 (6 bases). Trimming pared 0 bases from V and 7 bases from J, leaving 13 bases between. Germline CDR1 and CDR2: SGHRS and YFSETQ. The CDR3 is 14 amino acids. The CDR3 nucleotides read TGCGCCAGCAGCTTGGAAGTGGCAGGGGTTGGCTACACCTTC. Protein sequence: CASSLEVAGVGYTF.

This clone occurred a few times. The rearrangement uses TRBV5-1 and TRBJ2-7, with a weak D call TRBD1 (5 bases). The CDR3 extends over 13 amino acids. CDR1 is SGHRS, CDR2 YFSETQ, per germline. Trimming left V 5 bases short and J 0 bases short, with 9 bases between. CDR3 nucleotide sequence: TGCGCCAGCAGAGAGACAGTCTCCTACGAGCAGTACTTC. This encodes CASRETVSYEQYF.

This chain joins TRBV10-3 and TRBJ2-7, with 14 positions matching TRBD2. The V gene end was trimmed by 6 bases and the J gene end by 3 bases; junction bases not matched to a gene: 1. The length of the CDR3 is 14 residues. CDR1 and CDR2 from the germline V gene are ENHRY and SYGVKD. CDR3 in DNA: TGTGCCATCAGGGGACTAGCGGGGGACTACGAGCAGTACTTC. It encodes CAIRGLAGDYEQYF.

J is TRBJ2-7 and V is TRBV14, with TRBD1 matching 7 bases. The CDR3 spans 15 residues. V dropped 5 bases and J dropped 6; count of bases not matched to a gene: 13. In germline, CDR1 is SGHDN, CDR2 FVKESK. The CDR3 coding sequence is TGTGCCAGCAGCGACAGGGTTACTTACGCCCGCGAGCAGTACTTC. This encodes CASSDRVTYAREQYF.

This rearrangement joins TRBV15 to TRBJ1-2; D gene uncertain. CDR1 LNHNV and CDR2 YYDKDF come from the germline V gene (reference sequence). V dropped 0 bases and J dropped 4 bases, with 15 bases sitting between them. The CDR3 is 16 amino acids. CDR3 nucleotides: TGTGCCACCAGCAGAGATGGGCGAGGGAGCCCCTATGGCTACACCTTC. Translated: CATSRDGRGSPYGYTF. The full variable domain, in which reference TRBV15 and TRBJ1-2 provide the parts outside the CDR3, is DAMVIQNPRYQVTQFGKPVTLSCSQTLNHNVMYWYQQKSSQAPKLLFHYYDKDFNNEADTPDNFQSRRPNTSFCFLDIRSPGLGDTAMYLCATSRDGRGSPYGYTFGSGTRLTVV.

The J gene is TRBJ1-1, the V gene TRBV13; TRBD1 aligns across 9 bases. Trimming took 6 bases from V and 4 from J; bases not matched to a gene: 9. Germline loops: CDR1 PRHDT, CDR2 FYEKMQ (reference sequence). The CDR3 is 15 amino acids. CDR3 DNA sequence: TGTGCCAGCAGTAGTCCACAGGGGGCGCGCACTGAAGCTTTCTTT. Its translation is CASSSPQGARTEAFF.

The genes are TRBV6-1 and TRBJ2-7; 12 positions agree with TRBD1. Trimming at V came to 2 bases and at J to 6 bases, leaving 5 bases not matched to a gene. CDR3 length: 15 residues. Looked up from germline, CDR1 is MNHNS and CDR2 is SASEGT. As DNA, the CDR3 is TGTGCCAGCAGTGAAAGGGACAGGGGGCTTCGCGAGCAGTACTTC. It encodes CASSERDRGLREQYF.

The rearrangement links TRBV20-1 to TRBJ1-2; no definite D call. Deletions cut 6 bases from V and 6 bases from J, with 8 bases between. Germline lookup yields CDR1 DFQATT and CDR2 SNEGSKA (reference sequence). The CDR3 covers 10 residues. CDR3 DNA: TGCAGTGCAGACCGTGATGGCTACACCTTC. Protein product: CSADRDGYTF.

The chain couples TRBV7-3 to TRBJ2-6; the D gene is possibly TRBD2 (5 bases). Germline lookup yields CDR1 SGHTA and CDR2 FQGTGA. CDR3 length equals 17 residues. With 3 bases removed from V and 0 bases from J, the gap between germline ends came to 12 bases. The CDR3 DNA follows: TGTGCCAGCAGCTTGGGGAGACAACTCTCTGGGGCCAACGTCCTGACTTTC. As protein: CASSLGRQLSGANVLTF.

V gene TRBV27 combines with J gene TRBJ1-2; no reliable D call. V gave up 6 bases and J gave up 4 bases, with 12 bases separating them. This CDR3 is built from 13 residues. The germline V gene has CDR1 MNHEY and CDR2 SMNVEV (reference sequence). CDR3 sequence: CASSHGWGYGYTF. Written as DNA, the CDR3 is TGTGCCAGCAGCCACGGTTGGGGCTATGGCTACACCTTC.

The chain recombines TRBV5-1 with TRBJ2-7; 10 nucleotides line up with TRBD2. The V segment lost 3 bases and the J segment 7 bases; nucleotides outside the gene matches: 13. The CDR3 is made up of 16 amino acids. Germline-derived CDR1 and CDR2 are SGHRS and YFSETQ. CDR3 sequence (DNA): TGCGCCAGCAGCTCGGGGGAACTAGCGGGGCTCCGAGAGCAGTACTTC. It is translated as CASSSGELAGLREQYF.

The V and J genes are TRBV7-2 and TRBJ1-2, with D unclear. The CDR3 loop spans 13 amino acids. CDR1 is SGHTA, CDR2 FQGNSA, per germline. Trimming took off 1 base at V and 5 bases at J, with 8 bases between the two ends. In DNA, the CDR3 is TGTGCCAGCAGCTTAGGGGGATATTATGGCTACACCTTC. It encodes CASSLGGYYGYTF.

This clone turned up a few times. The chain combines TRBV28 with TRBJ1-2; no definite D call. The V end was cut by 3 bases, the J end by 5 bases, with 13 bases between. CDR3 size: 14 residues. Germline V gene lookup returns CDR1 MDHEN and CDR2 SYDVKM. CDR3: CASSFLGGSYGYTF. The CDR3 DNA is TGTGCCAGCAGTTTTCTAGGAGGAAGTTATGGCTACACCTTC.

The chain employs TRBV29-1 and TRBJ2-1, with TRBD2 matching over 10 bases. The germline gives CDR1 SQVTM, CDR2 ANQGSEA. This CDR3 has 14 amino acids. V was clipped by 3 bases and J by 7 bases; unmatched bases: 6. Written as DNA, the CDR3 is TGCAGCGTTGATAAGCGGGGGGGCAGGAATGAGCAGTTCTTC. Translating it yields CSVDKRGGRNEQFF.

This chain connects TRBV15 to TRBJ1-5; D ambiguous. Germline CDR1 and CDR2: LNHNV and YYDKDF (reference sequence). Trimming stripped 0 bases from V and 0 bases from J, with 9 bases between. The CDR3 extends over 16 amino acids. CDR3 amino acids: CATSRDTRYSNQPQHF. The DNA of the CDR3 is TGTGCCACCAGCAGAGATACCAGGTATAGCAATCAGCCCCAGCATTTT.

This rearrangement joins TRBV19 to TRBJ1-2; possibly TRBD1 for D (6 bases). This CDR3 has 12 residues. Deletions cut 7 bases from V and 8 bases from J, with 14 bases between. The V gene's germline CDR1 is LNHDA and CDR2 SQIVND (reference sequence). Here the CDR3 reads CASIGRGEGYTF. The CDR3 region has the DNA TGTGCCAGTATTGGCAGGGGAGAAGGCTACACCTTC.

The chain recombines TRBV7-3 with TRBJ1-1; a possible D gene is TRBD1 (5 bases). The V end lost 5 bases, the J end lost 4 bases, and 11 bases lay between the germline ends. Germline CDR1 and CDR2: SGHTA and FQGTGA. CDR3 size: 13 residues. The CDR3 DNA is TGTGCCAGCAGCCGAGGGGTCTCCACTGAAGCTTTCTTT. This sequence encodes CASSRGVSTEAFF.

This chain connects TRBV9 to TRBJ2-7; unclear D gene. CDR1 SGDLS and CDR2 YYNGEE come from the germline V gene. Trimming took off 0 bases at V and 0 bases at J, with 10 bases between the two ends. The CDR3 is 15 residues long. CDR3 residues: CASSVDLSSSYEQYF. The CDR3 DNA reads TGTGCCAGCAGCGTAGATCTGTCTAGCTCCTACGAGCAGTACTTC.

The J gene is TRBJ2-7, the V gene TRBV28; 8 bases are shared with TRBD2. V was clipped by 8 bases and J by 4 bases; unmatched bases: 10. The CDR3 is 14 residues long. The germline V gene has CDR1 MDHEN and CDR2 SYDVKM. The CDR3 spells CASRGSGSIYEQYF. The CDR3 nucleotides read TGTGCCAGCCGGGGGAGCGGGAGTATTTACGAGCAGTACTTC.